Below, 25 T cell receptor beta chains from the same sample are listed, as sequenced in a study of control samples from healthy donors and cancer patients. Assay used: immunoSEQ multiplex PCR; TCRdb lists only in-frame clones, some missing. This table holds around 250,000 clones, roughly four fifths found once. Sequenced input: PBMCs. The source is a woman aged 60-75 years with lung cancer.

The chain joins TRBV7-9 to TRBJ1-5; 7 bases align to TRBD1. The trim removed 3 bases at V and 7 bases at J, leaving 12 bases unmatched. The CDR3 runs 16 residues. Per germline, CDR1 SEHNR and CDR2 FQNEAQ (reference sequence). The CDR3 DNA sequence: TGTGCCAGCAGCTTGACCACCCCGACAGGGACCCAGCCCCAGCATTTT. It is translated as CASSLTTPTGTQPQHF.

This clone was recorded only once. CDR3 protein: CASIAADGGNTEAFF. The CDR3 nucleotides are TGTGCCAGCATCGCTGCCGACGGAGGGAACACTGAAGCTTTCTTT. The J gene is TRBJ1-1, the V gene TRBV2; D not certain. Germline CDR1 reads SNHLY; CDR2 reads FYNNEI. V was shortened by 7 bases and J by 1 base, with 16 bases between the two germline ends. The CDR3 consists of 15 residues.

Points on this clone: Additional DNA sequences in this sample encode the identical CDR3. CDR3 loop: CASSELPGETQYF. DNA of the CDR3: TGTGCCAGCAGTGAACTGCCAGGGGAGACCCAGTACTTC. This sequence joins TRBV2 and TRBJ2-5; tentative D call: TRBD1 (5 bases). CDR1 SNHLY and CDR2 FYNNEI come from the germline V gene. This CDR3 is 13 amino acids long. V dropped 2 bases and J dropped 5 bases, with 9 bases sitting between them.

This sequence joins TRBV28 and TRBJ2-3; D gene unclear. The CDR3 has 16 amino acids. Germline CDR1 MDHEN, CDR2 SYDVKM. Trimming removed 7 bases at V and 0 bases at J, with 17 bases between. DNA of the CDR3: TGTGCCAGCACTTTCGGTCTGGCCCGAAGCACAGATACGCAGTATTTT. Its protein is CASTFGLARSTDTQYF. Complete variable domain (other parts from reference TRBV28 and TRBJ2-3): DVKVTQSSRYLVKRTGEKVFLECVQDMDHENMFWYRQDPGLGLRLIYFSYDVKMKEKGDIPEGYSVSREKKERFSLILESASTNQTSMYLCASTFGLARSTDTQYFGPGTRLTVL.

The chain recombines TRBV19 with TRBJ1-1; the D gene is possibly TRBD1 (6 bases). The CDR3 contains 14 residues. The V end lost 5 bases, the J end lost 1 base, and 11 bases lay between the germline ends. CDR1 is LNHDA and CDR2 is SQIVND in the germline V gene (reference sequence). CDR3 sequence reads: CASSLTRGNTEAFF. CDR3 coding DNA: TGTGCCAGTAGTTTAACCAGGGGGAACACTGAAGCTTTCTTT.

The CDR3 sequence: CASKRGFGQGNTGELFF. The DNA of the CDR3 is TGTGCCAGCAAGCGGGGCTTCGGACAGGGGAACACCGGGGAGCTGTTTTTT. The rearrangement joins TRBV2 to TRBJ2-2, with a tentative D call TRBD1 (8 bases). CDR1 is SNHLY and CDR2 is FYNNEI in the germline V gene. V was shortened by 7 bases and J by 1 base, with 19 bases between the two germline ends. There are 17 residues in the CDR3.

This chain links TRBV18 with TRBJ1-3, with 7 bases aligning to TRBD1. The V gene end was trimmed by 2 bases and the J gene end by 2 bases; junction bases not matched to a gene: 3. The CDR3 extends over 15 amino acids. Per germline, CDR1 KGHSH and CDR2 LQKENI. The CDR3 here is CASSPTGEPGNTIYF. Here the CDR3 DNA reads TGTGCCAGCTCACCAACAGGGGAGCCTGGAAACACCATATATTTT.

This clone has a single count. J is TRBJ1-1 and V is TRBV10-3; D unclear. The CDR3 loop spans 14 amino acids. Trimming shortened V by 7 bases and J by 1 base, and 13 bases separated the two germline ends. Looked up from germline, CDR1 is ENHRY and CDR2 is SYGVKD. In DNA, the CDR3 is TGTGCCATCAAAAGGGAGGAGGGGAACACTGAAGCTTTCTTT. This translates into CAIKREEGNTEAFF.

The chain carries TRBV29-1 and TRBJ2-1, with unresolved D. This CDR3 is built from 12 residues. V was shortened by 6 bases and J by 1 base, with 7 bases between the two germline ends. Looked up from germline, CDR1 is SQVTM and CDR2 is ANQGSEA. CDR3 amino acids: CSVDTSYNEQFF. The CDR3 bases are TGCAGCGTCGACACTTCCTACAATGAGCAGTTCTTC.

This chain links TRBV11-2 with TRBJ2-1; D perhaps matches TRBD1 (6 bases). Deletions cut 8 bases from V and 2 bases from J, with 13 bases between. Germline V gene lookup returns CDR1 SGHAT and CDR2 FQNNGV. This CDR3 comprises 14 residues. The DNA for the CDR3 is TGTGCCAGCTCCGACCCAGGGGCCTACAATGAGCAGTTCTTC. Amino acid sequence: CASSDPGAYNEQFF.

The DNA for the CDR3 is TGTGCCAGCAGCCACGACAGGGGTGAGCAGTTCTTC. It specifies CASSHDRGEQFF. This chain links TRBV6-5 with TRBJ2-1; TRBD1 aligns across 8 bases. Germline assignment: CDR1 MNHEY and CDR2 SVGAGI. The CDR3 loop spans 12 amino acids. Trimming removed 6 bases from V and 9 bases from J; junction bases left unmatched: 4.

The table lists this clone with a few counts. The gene calls are TRBV3-1 (or the pseudogene TRBV3-2) and TRBJ2-3; 9 bases line up with TRBD1. This CDR3 contains 13 residues. Losses at the gene ends were 5 bases for V and 10 bases for J; bases not matched to a gene: 7. From germline, CDR1 is LGHDT and CDR2 YNNKEL (reference sequence). The chain's CDR3 is CASSRGQGRAQYF. Written as DNA, the CDR3 is TGTGCCAGCAGCAGGGGACAGGGTAGGGCGCAGTATTTT.

The genes are TRBV7-6 and TRBJ2-1; D not certain. The CDR3 loop spans 15 amino acids. Trimming left V 5 bases short and J 5 bases short, with 16 bases between. Germline V gene sequence: CDR1 SGHVS, CDR2 FNYEAQ. The DNA for the CDR3 is TGTGCCAGCAGCCCAACCCCCAGCAGTCACAATGAGCAGTTCTTC. Residues: CASSPTPSSHNEQFF.

The V and J genes are TRBV5-1 and TRBJ2-1; 9 bases are shared with TRBD2. The CDR3 consists of 16 residues. Germline V CDR1 and CDR2: SGHRS, YFSETQ. After removal of 2 bases from V and 5 bases from J, the junction contained 8 bases not matched to a gene. The CDR3 nucleotides are TGCGCCAGCAGCTTCCAGGCGACTAGCGGACACAATGAGCAGTTCTTC. This gives the protein CASSFQATSGHNEQFF.

This sequence joins TRBV15 and TRBJ2-3; TRBD1 agrees at 10 bases. There are 16 residues in the CDR3. The germline CDR1 and CDR2 sequences are LNHNV and YYDKDF (reference sequence). The V gene end was trimmed by 3 bases and the J gene end by 4 bases; junction bases not matched to a gene: 7. CDR3 in DNA: TGTGCCACCAGCAGGGAGACAGGGGGCCTGGCAGATACGCAGTATTTT. It translates to CATSRETGGLADTQYF.

The gene calls are TRBV5-4 and TRBJ2-5, with 16 bases matching TRBD2. Trimming removed 5 bases from V and 4 bases from J; junction bases left unmatched: 8. CDR3 length: 17 residues. Germline V lookup: CDR1 SGHNT, CDR2 YYREEE (reference sequence). The CDR3 loop reads CASRSGLAGGMGETQYF. In DNA, the CDR3 is TGTGCCAGCAGGTCGGGACTAGCGGGGGGGATGGGAGAGACCCAGTACTTC.

This chain joins TRBV6-5 and TRBJ2-1; tentatively, D is TRBD1 or TRBD2 (5 bases each). The germline V and J ends were trimmed by 7 bases and 1 base, with 14 bases remaining between them. The germline CDR1 and CDR2 sequences are MNHEY and SVGAGI. There are 15 residues in the CDR3. The CDR3: CASTLEWGSYNEQFF. DNA of the CDR3: TGTGCCAGCACCCTGGAGTGGGGGTCCTACAATGAGCAGTTCTTC.

The chain links TRBV7-9 to TRBJ2-7; 7 bases are a match to TRBD1. The CDR3 has 14 amino acids. Germline V gene lookup returns CDR1 SEHNR and CDR2 FQNEAQ (reference sequence). V gave up 0 bases and J gave up 5 bases; unmatched junction bases: 4. CDR3 amino acids: CASSLADRSHEQYF. The CDR3, as DNA: TGTGCCAGCAGCTTAGCGGACAGGTCCCACGAGCAGTACTTC. The variable domain in full, completed from reference TRBV7-9 and TRBJ2-7, reads DTGVSQNPRHKITKRGQNVTFRCDPISEHNRLYWYRQTLGQGPEFLTYFQNEAQLEKSRLLSDRFSAERPKGSFSTLEIQRTEQGDSAMYLCASSLADRSHEQYFGPGTRLTVT.

The sample holds one count of this clone. V and J are TRBV5-1 and TRBJ2-3, with TRBD2 matching 10 bases. The V gene's germline CDR1 is SGHRS and CDR2 YFSETQ. The CDR3 is 16 residues long. The trim removed 0 bases at V and 3 bases at J, leaving 4 bases unmatched. The CDR3 here is CASSLGPSGGTDTQYF. CDR3 coding DNA: TGCGCCAGCAGCTTGGGGCCTAGCGGGGGAACAGATACGCAGTATTTT. The variable domain in full, with the rest retrieved from reference TRBV5-1 and TRBJ2-3, is KAGVTQTPRYLIKTRGQQVTLSCSPISGHRSVSWYQQTPGQGLQFLFEYFSETQRNKGNFPGRFSGRQFSNSRSEMNVSTLELGDSALYLCASSLGPSGGTDTQYFGPGTRLTVL.

The chain links TRBV3-1 (or the pseudogene TRBV3-2) to TRBJ1-2; TRBD1 agrees at 9 bases. CDR3 size: 16 residues. Trimming took 1 base from V and 4 from J; bases not matched to a gene: 7. Germline CDR1 is LGHDT and CDR2 is YNNKEL (reference sequence). The CDR3 DNA reads as TGTGCCAGCAGCCAAGGGGCCACAGGGGGCGTCTATGGCTACACCTTC. Translation: CASSQGATGGVYGYTF.

The chain joins TRBV7-9 to TRBJ2-3; 8 nucleotides match TRBD2. Germline-derived CDR1 and CDR2 are SEHNR and FQNEAQ (reference sequence). The CDR3 sequence is 16 residues long. J lost 0 bases, V lost 1 base, and 3 bases had no gene match. CDR3 protein: CASSLGTSGSTDTQYF. The CDR3 DNA reads TGTGCCAGCAGCTTAGGAACTAGCGGTAGCACAGATACGCAGTATTTT.

The chain joins TRBV7-8 to TRBJ2-7; 8 nucleotides line up with TRBD1. Per the germline V gene, CDR1 is SGHVS and CDR2 is FQNEAQ. After removal of 5 bases from V and 0 bases from J, the junction contained 6 bases not matched to a gene. The length of the CDR3 is 15 residues. CDR3 amino acids: CASSRTGGFSYEQYF. CDR3 DNA sequence: TGTGCCAGCAGCCGCACAGGGGGGTTCTCCTACGAGCAGTACTTC.

J is TRBJ2-7 and V is TRBV18; D gene unclear. The CDR3 has 14 residues. V was trimmed by 6 bases and J by 0 bases, leaving 12 bases between them. Looked up from germline, CDR1 is KGHSH and CDR2 is LQKENI. The CDR3 coding sequence is TGTGCCAGCTCCCGGACGGCCAGCTCCTACGAGCAGTACTTC. This encodes CASSRTASSYEQYF.

CDR3 DNA sequence: TGCGCCAGCAGAGCAACACTAATACAGGGGGTAGCAGCGGGAGGAGGTCACGAGCAGTACTTC. This translates into CASRATLIQGVAAGGGHEQYF. This chain joins TRBV10-2 and TRBJ2-7; the D gene is possibly TRBD2 (9 bases). The germline gives CDR1 WSHSY, CDR2 SAAADI. V was cut by 6 bases and J by 5 bases, with 38 bases left in between. The CDR3 runs to 21 residues.

DNA of the CDR3: TGTGCCAGCTCACCAGACGGGCGGGTAGCTTTCTTT. As protein: CASSPDGRVAFF. The V and J genes are TRBV18 and TRBJ1-1; D remains unclear. The CDR3 has 12 amino acids. CDR1 and CDR2 from the germline V gene are KGHSH and LQKENI. The V end was cut by 2 bases, the J end by 10 bases, with 11 bases between.